This T cell receptor (beta chain) is drawn from a study of blood T cell repertoires in COVID-19. This clone was observed a single time. Generated by immunoSEQ multiplex PCR, the TCRdb table keeps only in-frame clones and is missing some. The sample shows about 130,000 clones, about 85% of them seen only once. In germline, CDR1 is SGDLS, CDR2 YYNGEE. The CDR3 extends over 14 amino acids. V was pared by 1 base and J by 7 bases, with 5 bases of the junction left unmatched. The chain combines TRBV9 with TRBJ1-5; 7 nucleotides match TRBD1. The origin of this receptor is a man in his 70s with acute or convalescent COVID-19. Source material: peripheral blood. CDR3 coding DNA: TGTGCCAGCAGCGTAAATCTCAGGGGGCAGCCCCAGCATTTT. This encodes CASSVNLRGQPQHF.